The T cell receptor beta chain described here comes from a study of sequential checkpoint blockade in melanoma. Treatment meaning: randomized to nivolumab then ipilimumab (arm A) or the reverse (arm B). The repertoire was sequenced with immunoSEQ multiplex PCR; TCRdb's copy has only in-frame clones and lacks some. The sample holds roughly 21,000 clones, 27% seen once. Trimming stripped 4 bases from V and 7 bases from J, with 11 bases between. The CDR3 extends over 13 amino acids. The germline V gene encodes CDR1 KGHSH and CDR2 LQKENI. Sequenced here: tumor tissue (inferred from file names), sampled from a patient given nivolumab and ipilimumab in sequence. The origin of this receptor is a human donor with melanoma. The V call is TRBV18, the J call TRBJ1-5; D gene ambiguous. In DNA form, the CDR3 reads TGTGCCAGCTCACGGGGAGAGGAGCAGCCCCAGCATTTT. Translated, it gives CASSRGEEQPQHF.